The clone carrying this TCR beta chain came up a few times. The CDR3 spans 15 residues. Germline V gene lookup returns CDR1 WSHSY and CDR2 SAAADI. V was shortened by 5 bases and J by 4 bases, with 14 bases between the two germline ends. The sample originates from a study of T cell changes during pregnancy in multiple sclerosis. Method: immunoSEQ multiplex PCR; TCRdb's copy keeps in-frame clones and lacks some. The sample lists 50,000 to 80,000 clones, approximately 92% occurring once. This sample comprised peripheral blood, obtained in the second trimester of pregnancy. The receptor was isolated from a female donor with multiple sclerosis, enrolled in a pregnancy study. The J gene is TRBJ1-4, the V gene TRBV10-2; D is perhaps TRBD1 (6 bases). CDR3 loop: CASSPTFRGNEKLFF. CDR3 DNA: TGCGCCAGCAGTCCCACTTTCAGGGGTAATGAAAAACTGTTTTTT.